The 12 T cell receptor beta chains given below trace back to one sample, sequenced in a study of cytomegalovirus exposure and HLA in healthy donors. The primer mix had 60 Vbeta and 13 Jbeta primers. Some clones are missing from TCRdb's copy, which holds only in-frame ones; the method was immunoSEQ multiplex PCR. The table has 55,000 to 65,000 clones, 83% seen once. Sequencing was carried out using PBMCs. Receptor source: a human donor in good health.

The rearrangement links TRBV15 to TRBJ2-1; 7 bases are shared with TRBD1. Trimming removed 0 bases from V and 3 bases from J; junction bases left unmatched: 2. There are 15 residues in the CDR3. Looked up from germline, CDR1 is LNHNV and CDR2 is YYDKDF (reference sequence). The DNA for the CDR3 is TGTGCCACCAGCAGAGACAGGGGGATCTACAATGAGCAGTTCTTC. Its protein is CATSRDRGIYNEQFF.

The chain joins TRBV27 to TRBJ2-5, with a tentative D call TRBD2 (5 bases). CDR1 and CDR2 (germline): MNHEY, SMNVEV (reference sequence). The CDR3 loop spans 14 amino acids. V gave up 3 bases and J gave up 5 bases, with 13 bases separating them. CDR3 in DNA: TGTGCCAGCAGTTTCAGTGGCAGGAGGGAGACCCAGTACTTC. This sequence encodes CASSFSGRRETQYF.

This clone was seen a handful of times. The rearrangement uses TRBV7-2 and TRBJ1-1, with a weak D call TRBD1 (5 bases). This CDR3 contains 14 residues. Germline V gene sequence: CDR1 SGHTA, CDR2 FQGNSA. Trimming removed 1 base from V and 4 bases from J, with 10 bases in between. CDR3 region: CASSLEGRGTEAFF. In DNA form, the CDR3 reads TGTGCCAGCAGCTTAGAGGGTAGGGGCACTGAAGCTTTCTTT. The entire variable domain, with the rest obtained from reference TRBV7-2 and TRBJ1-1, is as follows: GAGVSQSPSNKVTEKGKDVELRCDPISGHTALYWYRQSLGQGLEFLIYFQGNSAPDKSGLPSDRFSAERTGGSVSTLTIQRTQQEDSAVYLCASSLEGRGTEAFFGQGTRLTVV.

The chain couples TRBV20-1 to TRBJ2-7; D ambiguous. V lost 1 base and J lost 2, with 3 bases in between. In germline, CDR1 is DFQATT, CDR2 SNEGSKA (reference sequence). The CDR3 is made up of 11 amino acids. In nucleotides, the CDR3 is TGCAGTGCTAGAGGCGCCTACGAGCAGTACTTC. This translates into CSARGAYEQYF.

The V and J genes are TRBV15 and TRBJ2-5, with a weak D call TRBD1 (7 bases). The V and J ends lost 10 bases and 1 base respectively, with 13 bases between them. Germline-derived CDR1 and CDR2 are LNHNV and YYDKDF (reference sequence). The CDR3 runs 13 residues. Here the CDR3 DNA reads TGTGCCAGGCGGGACAGAAGCCAAGAGACCCAGTACTTC. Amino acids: CARRDRSQETQYF.

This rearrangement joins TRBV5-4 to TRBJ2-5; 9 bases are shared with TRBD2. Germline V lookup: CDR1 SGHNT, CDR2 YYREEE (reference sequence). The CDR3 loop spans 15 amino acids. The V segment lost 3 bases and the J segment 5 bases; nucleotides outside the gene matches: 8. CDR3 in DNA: TGTGCCAGCAGCTCGTCTGGGACTAGCTATGAGACCCAGTACTTC. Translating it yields CASSSSGTSYETQYF.

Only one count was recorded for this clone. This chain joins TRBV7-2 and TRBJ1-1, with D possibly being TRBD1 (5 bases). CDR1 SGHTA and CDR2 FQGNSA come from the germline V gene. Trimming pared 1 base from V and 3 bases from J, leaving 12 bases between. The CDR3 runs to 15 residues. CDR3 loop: CASSLVGAGDTEAFF. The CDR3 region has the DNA TGTGCCAGCAGCTTAGTTGGGGCGGGGGACACTGAAGCTTTCTTT.

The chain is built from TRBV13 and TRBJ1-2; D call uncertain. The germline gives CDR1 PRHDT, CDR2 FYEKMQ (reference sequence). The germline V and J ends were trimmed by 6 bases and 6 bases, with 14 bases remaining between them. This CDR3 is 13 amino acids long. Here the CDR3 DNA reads TGTGCCAGCAGTCCGAGGGTAAATGATGGCTACACCTTC. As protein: CASSPRVNDGYTF.

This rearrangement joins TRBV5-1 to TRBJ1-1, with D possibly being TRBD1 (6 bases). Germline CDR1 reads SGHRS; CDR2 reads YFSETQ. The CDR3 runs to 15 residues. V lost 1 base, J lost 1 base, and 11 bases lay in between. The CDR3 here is CASSLSGQKNTEAFF. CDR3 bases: TGCGCCAGCAGCTTGTCAGGACAGAAGAACACTGAAGCTTTCTTT.

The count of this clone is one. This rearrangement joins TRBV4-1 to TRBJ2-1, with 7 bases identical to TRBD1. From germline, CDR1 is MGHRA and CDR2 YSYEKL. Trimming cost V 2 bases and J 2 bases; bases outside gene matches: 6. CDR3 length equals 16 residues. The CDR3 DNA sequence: TGCGCCAGCAGCCAATCTTGGCAGGGGGCCTACAATGAGCAGTTCTTC. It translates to CASSQSWQGAYNEQFF.

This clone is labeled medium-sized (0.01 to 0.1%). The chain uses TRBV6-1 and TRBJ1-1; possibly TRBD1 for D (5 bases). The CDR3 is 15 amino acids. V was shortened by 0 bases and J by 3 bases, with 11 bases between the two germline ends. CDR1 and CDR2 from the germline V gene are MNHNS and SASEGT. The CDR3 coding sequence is TGTGCCAGCAGTGAAGCCCTGGAGGGGTACACTGAAGCTTTCTTT. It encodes CASSEALEGYTEAFF.

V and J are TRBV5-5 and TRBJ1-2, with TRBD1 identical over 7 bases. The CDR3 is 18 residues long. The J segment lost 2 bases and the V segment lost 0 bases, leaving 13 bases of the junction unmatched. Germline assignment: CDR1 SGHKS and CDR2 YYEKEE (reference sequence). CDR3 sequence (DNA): TGTGCCAGCAGCTTGGGGTCCTTAGTCCAGGGGGGAAACTATGGCTACACCTTC. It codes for CASSLGSLVQGGNYGYTF. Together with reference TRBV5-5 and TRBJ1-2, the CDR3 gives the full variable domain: DAGVTQSPTHLIKTRGQQVTLRCSPISGHKSVSWYQQVLGQGPQFIFQYYEKEERGRGNFPDRFSARQFPNYSSELNVNALLLGDSALYLCASSLGSLVQGGNYGYTFGSGTRLTVV.